The rows below give T cell receptor beta chains drawn from one sample of a study of molecular identifiers for immune sequencing clone quantification. TCRdb reprocessed the PCR reads with MiXCR, giving one entry per CDR3 protein. The table includes 90,000 or so distinct CDR3 sequences, about 23% detected once. Input material: naive CD8+ T cells from blood, with Jurkat cell RNA spiked in. All receptors derive from a human donor in good health. Some libraries in this study had Jurkat cell RNA spiked in. The CDR3 runs from the conserved cysteine through the conserved F or W. A D gene is named only where the DNA matches it firmly. Not every row has a clone size; where given, it reads once, few, many or a size class.

V gene: TRBV7-2
J gene: TRBJ2-3
D gene: TRBD1
clone size: many
CDR3 protein: CASSEGQGMADTQYF
CDR3 DNA: TGTGCCAGCAGCGAAGGACAGGGGATGGCAGATACGCAGTATTTT

V gene: TRBV20-1
J gene: TRBJ2-7
D gene: -
clone size: many
CDR3 protein: CSARLSEQYF
CDR3 DNA: TGCAGTGCTAGACTAAGCGAGCAGTACTTC

V gene: TRBV5-4
J gene: TRBJ2-1
D gene: TRBD2
clone size: many
CDR3 protein: CASSNGLAYNEQFF
CDR3 DNA: TGTGCCAGCAGCAATGGACTAGCCTACAATGAGCAGTTCTTC

V gene: TRBV20-1
J gene: TRBJ1-1
D gene: -
clone size: few
CDR3 protein: CSARDLEGPYTEAFF
CDR3 DNA: TGCAGTGCTAGAGATCTGGAGGGGCCCTACACTGAAGCTTTCTTT

V gene: TRBV12-3/TRBV12-4
J gene: TRBJ2-1
D gene: TRBD1
clone size: -
CDR3 protein: CASRSWDRGVNEQFF
CDR3 DNA: TGTGCCAGCCGATCCTGGGACAGGGGGGTCAATGAGCAGTTCTTC

V gene: TRBV4-3
J gene: TRBJ1-4
D gene: -
clone size: -
CDR3 protein: CARSQDLSGGQGGNNEKLFF
CDR3 DNA: TGCGCCCGCAGCCAAGATCTATCGGGCGGGCAGGGAGGGAATAATGAAAAACTGTTTTTT

V gene: TRBV5-8
J gene: TRBJ1-5
D gene: -
clone size: many
CDR3 protein: CASSLGDRSNQPQHF
CDR3 DNA: TGTGCCAGCAGCTTGGGAGACAGGAGCAATCAGCCCCAGCATTTT

V gene: TRBV25-1
J gene: TRBJ1-2
D gene: -
clone size: -
CDR3 protein: CASSEYGWGYTF
CDR3 DNA: TGTGCCAGCAGTGAATATGGATGGGGCTACACCTTC

V gene: TRBV5-6
J gene: TRBJ1-1
D gene: TRBD1
clone size: many
CDR3 protein: CASSPRQGLNTEAFF
CDR3 DNA: TGTGCCAGCAGCCCCAGACAGGGATTGAACACTGAAGCTTTCTTT

V gene: TRBV12-3/TRBV12-4
J gene: TRBJ2-7
D gene: TRBD1
clone size: few
CDR3 protein: CASSLQGAYYEQYF
CDR3 DNA: TGTGCCAGCAGTTTGCAGGGGGCTTACTACGAGCAGTACTTC

V gene: TRBV27
J gene: TRBJ2-1
D gene: -
clone size: -
CDR3 protein: CASSPGVSSYNEQFF
CDR3 DNA: TGTGCCAGCAGTCCCGGGGTAAGCTCCTACAATGAGCAGTTCTTC

V gene: TRBV4-1
J gene: TRBJ1-5
D gene: -
clone size: many
CDR3 protein: CASSQDPGGLQPQHF
CDR3 DNA: TGCGCCAGCAGCCAAGATCCTGGGGGGCTTCAGCCCCAGCATTTT

V gene: TRBV4-1
J gene: TRBJ2-1
D gene: -
clone size: -
CDR3 protein: CASSPIGRVGTNGQFF
CDR3 DNA: TGCGCCAGCAGCCCAATAGGGCGGGTCGGTACGAATGGGCAGTTCTTC

V gene: TRBV4-1
J gene: TRBJ2-2
D gene: TRBD2
clone size: many
CDR3 protein: CASSRSGANTGELFF
CDR3 DNA: TGCGCCAGCAGCCGGAGCGGGGCGAACACCGGGGAGCTGTTTTTT

V gene: TRBV12-3/TRBV12-4
J gene: TRBJ2-7
D gene: -
clone size: few
CDR3 protein: CASSLAGPLYEQYF
CDR3 DNA: TGTGCCAGCAGTTTGGCCGGGCCTCTCTACGAGCAGTACTTC

V gene: TRBV7-9
J gene: TRBJ2-6
D gene: -
clone size: many
CDR3 protein: CASSLVAGPGANVLTF
CDR3 DNA: TGTGCCAGCAGCTTAGTCGCGGGGCCTGGGGCCAACGTCCTGACTTTC

V gene: TRBV6-2/TRBV6-3
J gene: TRBJ2-3
D gene: TRBD2
clone size: -
CDR3 protein: CASSLWSGRPPADTQYF
CDR3 DNA: TGTGCCAGCAGCCTATGGAGCGGGAGACCTCCTGCGGATACGCAGTATTTT

V gene: TRBV2
J gene: TRBJ2-7
D gene: -
clone size: -
CDR3 protein: CASSEQGGASEQYF
CDR3 DNA: TGTGCCAGCAGTGAGCAGGGGGGGGCCTCCGAGCAGTACTTC

V gene: TRBV3-1
J gene: TRBJ1-6
D gene: -
clone size: -
CDR3 protein: CASSQGAYSYNSPLHF
CDR3 DNA: TGTGCCAGCAGCCAAGGGGCCTACTCCTATAATTCACCCCTCCACTTT

V gene: TRBV4-2
J gene: TRBJ2-7
D gene: -
clone size: many
CDR3 protein: CASSQDRSGFYEQYF
CDR3 DNA: TGTGCCAGCAGCCAAGATAGGTCGGGCTTCTACGAGCAGTACTTC

V gene: TRBV6-2/TRBV6-3
J gene: TRBJ2-7
D gene: TRBD1
clone size: -
CDR3 protein: CASSGGDRDYEQYF
CDR3 DNA: TGTGCCAGCAGCGGTGGAGACAGGGACTACGAGCAGTACTTC

V gene: TRBV6-1
J gene: TRBJ1-5
D gene: -
clone size: many
CDR3 protein: CASSGGPGSSQPQHF
CDR3 DNA: TGTGCCAGCAGTGGGGGGCCAGGGAGCAGCCAGCCCCAGCATTTT

V gene: TRBV5-4
J gene: TRBJ1-1
D gene: -
clone size: many
CDR3 protein: CASFGENTEAFF
CDR3 DNA: TGTGCCAGCTTTGGTGAGAACACTGAAGCTTTCTTT

V gene: TRBV28
J gene: TRBJ2-7
D gene: -
clone size: many
CDR3 protein: CASSNPGQGYEQYF
CDR3 DNA: TGTGCCAGCAGCAATCCCGGCCAGGGCTACGAGCAGTACTTC

V gene: TRBV7-9
J gene: TRBJ2-3
D gene: -
clone size: few
CDR3 protein: CASSGKHSTDTQYF
CDR3 DNA: TGTGCCAGCAGTGGGAAACATAGCACAGATACGCAGTATTTT

V gene: TRBV3-1
J gene: TRBJ2-3
D gene: -
clone size: -
CDR3 protein: CASSQARGDAQYF
CDR3 DNA: TGTGCCAGCAGCCAAGCGCGAGGGGATGCGCAGTATTTT

V gene: TRBV5-1
J gene: TRBJ1-1
D gene: -
clone size: many
CDR3 protein: CASSFSQAGFEAFF
CDR3 DNA: TGCGCCAGCAGCTTCTCACAGGCCGGTTTTGAAGCTTTCTTT

V gene: TRBV4-1
J gene: TRBJ1-5
D gene: -
clone size: many
CDR3 protein: CASSRTEQNQPQHF
CDR3 DNA: TGCGCCAGCAGCCGGACAGAACAGAATCAGCCCCAGCATTTT

V gene: TRBV7-6
J gene: TRBJ2-3
D gene: -
clone size: many
CDR3 protein: CASSPGRGTDTQYF
CDR3 DNA: TGTGCCAGCAGCCCGGGGCGGGGCACAGATACGCAGTATTTT

V gene: TRBV3-1
J gene: TRBJ2-3
D gene: TRBD1
clone size: few
CDR3 protein: CASSVAGGQTDTQYF
CDR3 DNA: TGTGCCAGCAGCGTGGCAGGGGGCCAGACAGATACGCAGTATTTT

V gene: TRBV6-2/TRBV6-3
J gene: TRBJ2-2
D gene: TRBD1
clone size: many
CDR3 protein: CASSYSITDRDTGELFF
CDR3 DNA: TGTGCCAGCAGTTACTCGATTACGGACAGGGACACCGGGGAGCTGTTTTTT

V gene: TRBV6-6
J gene: TRBJ2-7
D gene: TRBD1
clone size: -
CDR3 protein: CASSFPRDRGFPYEQYF
CDR3 DNA: TGTGCCAGCAGTTTCCCGAGGGACAGGGGGTTCCCCTACGAGCAGTACTTC

V gene: TRBV30
J gene: TRBJ1-4
D gene: -
clone size: -
CDR3 protein: CAWIRADEKLFF
CDR3 DNA: TGTGCCTGGATACGGGCGGATGAAAAACTGTTTTTT

V gene: TRBV7-9
J gene: TRBJ2-7
D gene: TRBD1
clone size: many
CDR3 protein: CASSLGLGQAGYEQYF
CDR3 DNA: TGTGCCAGCAGCTTAGGATTAGGACAGGCTGGCTACGAGCAGTACTTC

V gene: TRBV7-9
J gene: TRBJ1-1
D gene: TRBD1
clone size: few
CDR3 protein: CASSLGQGDFNTEAFF
CDR3 DNA: TGTGCCAGCAGCTTAGGACAGGGGGACTTCAACACTGAAGCTTTCTTT

V gene: TRBV30
J gene: TRBJ2-3
D gene: TRBD1
clone size: many
CDR3 protein: CAWGQGITDTQYF
CDR3 DNA: TGTGCCTGGGGACAGGGTATCACAGATACGCAGTATTTT

V gene: TRBV12-3/TRBV12-4
J gene: TRBJ2-2
D gene: -
clone size: many
CDR3 protein: CASRTGGPPNTGELFF
CDR3 DNA: TGTGCCAGCAGGACCGGGGGCCCACCGAACACCGGGGAGCTGTTTTTT

V gene: TRBV11-2
J gene: TRBJ2-7
D gene: -
clone size: -
CDR3 protein: CASSLESGPYEQYF
CDR3 DNA: TGTGCCAGCAGCTTAGAATCAGGTCCCTACGAGCAGTACTTC

V gene: TRBV29-1
J gene: TRBJ2-7
D gene: TRBD2
clone size: many
CDR3 protein: CSVEEGLAGGIPYEQYF
CDR3 DNA: TGCAGCGTTGAAGAAGGACTAGCGGGGGGGATCCCCTACGAGCAGTACTTC

V gene: TRBV15
J gene: TRBJ1-1
D gene: -
clone size: many
CDR3 protein: CATSREAGTLNTEAFF
CDR3 DNA: TGTGCCACCAGCAGGGAGGCAGGGACGTTGAACACTGAAGCTTTCTTT